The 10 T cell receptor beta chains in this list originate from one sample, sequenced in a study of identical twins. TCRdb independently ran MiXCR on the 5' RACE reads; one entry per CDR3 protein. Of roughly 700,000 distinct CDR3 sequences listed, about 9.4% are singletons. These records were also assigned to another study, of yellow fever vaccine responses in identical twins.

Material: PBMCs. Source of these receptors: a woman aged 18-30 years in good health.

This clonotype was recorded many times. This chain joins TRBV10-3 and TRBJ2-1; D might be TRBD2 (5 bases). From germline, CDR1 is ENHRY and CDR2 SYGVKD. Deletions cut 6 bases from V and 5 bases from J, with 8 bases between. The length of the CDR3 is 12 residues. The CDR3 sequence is CAISRGDNEQFF. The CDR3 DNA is TGTGCCATCAGCCGGGGTGACAATGAGCAGTTCTTC.

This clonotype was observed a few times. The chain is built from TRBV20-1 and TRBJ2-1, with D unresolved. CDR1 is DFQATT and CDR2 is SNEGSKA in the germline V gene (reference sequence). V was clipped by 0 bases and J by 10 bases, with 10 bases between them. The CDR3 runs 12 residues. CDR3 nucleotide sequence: TGCAGTGCTAGAGATTCGAGCCGCGAGCAGTTCTTC. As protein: CSARDSSREQFF.

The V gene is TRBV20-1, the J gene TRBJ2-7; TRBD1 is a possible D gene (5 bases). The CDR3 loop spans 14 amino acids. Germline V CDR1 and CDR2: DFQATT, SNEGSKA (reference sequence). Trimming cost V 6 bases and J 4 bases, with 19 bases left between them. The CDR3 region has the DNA TGCAGTGCCCCCCAGGCAGGGTGGGCTTACGAGCAGTACTTC. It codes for CSAPQAGWAYEQYF.

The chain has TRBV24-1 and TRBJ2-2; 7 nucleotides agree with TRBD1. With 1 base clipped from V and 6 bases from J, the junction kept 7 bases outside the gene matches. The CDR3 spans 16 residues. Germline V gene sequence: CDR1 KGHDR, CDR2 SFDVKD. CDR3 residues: CATSDFMTGLAGELFF. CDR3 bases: TGTGCCACCAGTGATTTTATGACAGGGCTCGCCGGGGAGCTGTTTTTT.

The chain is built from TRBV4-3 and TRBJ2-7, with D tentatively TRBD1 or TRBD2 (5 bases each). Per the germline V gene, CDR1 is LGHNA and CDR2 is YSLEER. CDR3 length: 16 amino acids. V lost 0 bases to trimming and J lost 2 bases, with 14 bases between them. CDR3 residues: CASSQDRGFPPYEQYF. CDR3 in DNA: TGCGCCAGCAGCCAAGATCGGGGCTTCCCCCCCTACGAGCAGTACTTC.

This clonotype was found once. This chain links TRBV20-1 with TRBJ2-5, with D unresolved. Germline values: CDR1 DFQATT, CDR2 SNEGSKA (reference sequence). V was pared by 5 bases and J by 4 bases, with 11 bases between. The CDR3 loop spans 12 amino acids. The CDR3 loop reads CSAPPSRETQYF. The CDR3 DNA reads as TGCAGTGCTCCACCTTCGAGAGAGACCCAGTACTTC.

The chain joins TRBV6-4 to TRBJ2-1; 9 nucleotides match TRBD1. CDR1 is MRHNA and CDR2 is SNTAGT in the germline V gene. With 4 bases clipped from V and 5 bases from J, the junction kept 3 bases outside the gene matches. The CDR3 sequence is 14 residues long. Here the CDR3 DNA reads TGTGCCAGCAGTGTGGGACAGGGACACAATGAGCAGTTCTTC. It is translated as CASSVGQGHNEQFF.

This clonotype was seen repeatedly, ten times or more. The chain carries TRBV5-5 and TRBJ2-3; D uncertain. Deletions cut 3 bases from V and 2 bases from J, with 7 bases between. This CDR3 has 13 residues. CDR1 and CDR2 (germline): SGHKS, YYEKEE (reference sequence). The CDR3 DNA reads TGTGCCAGCAGCTCCCCTTACACAGATACGCAGTATTTT. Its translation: CASSSPYTDTQYF.

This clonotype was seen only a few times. The CDR3: CASSSILGGVQYF. The CDR3 nucleotides are TGTGCCAGCAGTTCCATTCTAGGGGGGGTTCAGTACTTC. The chain carries TRBV6-5 and TRBJ2-4, with D maybe TRBD2 (7 bases). This CDR3 is 13 amino acids long. Germline CDR1 is MNHEY and CDR2 is SVGAGI. Trimming pared 4 bases from V and 11 bases from J, leaving 15 bases between.

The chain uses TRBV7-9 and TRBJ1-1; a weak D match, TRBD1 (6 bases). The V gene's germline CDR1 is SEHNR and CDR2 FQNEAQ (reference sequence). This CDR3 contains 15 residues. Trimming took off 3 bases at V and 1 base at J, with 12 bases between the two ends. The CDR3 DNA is TGTGCCAGCAGCTTCTCAGGGGTGGGGAACACTGAAGCTTTCTTT. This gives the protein CASSFSGVGNTEAFF.